Listed here are 12 T cell receptor beta chains from one sample, sequenced in a study of blood T cell repertoires in COVID-19. Using immunoSEQ multiplex PCR, the repertoire was profiled, and TCRdb retains in-frame clones only, with some absent. The sample includes under 450,000 clones, less than 90% of them seen just once. Sequenced: PBMCs or T cells enriched from blood (not recorded which). The receptors were gathered from a woman in her twenties or thirties who had recovered from COVID-19.

This rearrangement joins TRBV4-1 to TRBJ1-1; the match to TRBD1 covers 9 bases. The length of the CDR3 is 16 residues. Germline V gene data show CDR1 as MGHRA and CDR2 as YSYEKL. V was clipped by 3 bases and J by 4 bases; unmatched bases: 9. This CDR3 reads CASSHPTGGGGTEAFF. DNA for the CDR3: TGCGCCAGCAGCCACCCGACAGGGGGAGGCGGCACTGAAGCTTTCTTT.

The chain couples TRBV7-2 to TRBJ1-5; D may be TRBD1 (5 bases). CDR1 is SGHTA and CDR2 is FQGNSA in the germline V gene. This CDR3 has 14 residues. The germline V and J ends were trimmed by 1 base and 9 bases, with 13 bases remaining between them. CDR3 in DNA: TGTGCCAGCAGCTTAGTGGGCGCCCAGGGGCCCCAGCATTTT. This sequence encodes CASSLVGAQGPQHF.

V usage is TRBV15 and J usage is TRBJ2-3, with TRBD2 identical over 8 bases. The germline V gene has CDR1 LNHNV and CDR2 YYDKDF (reference sequence). Trimming removed 5 bases from V and 4 bases from J; junction bases left unmatched: 8. The CDR3 is 15 amino acids. DNA of the CDR3: TGTGCCACCAGCCGTACGGGAGGGCCCTCAGATACGCAGTATTTT. Translation gives CATSRTGGPSDTQYF.

The chain employs TRBV2 and TRBJ1-5; D call uncertain. The CDR3 is made up of 15 amino acids. Looked up from germline, CDR1 is SNHLY and CDR2 is FYNNEI. Trimming removed 7 bases from V and 5 bases from J, with 18 bases in between. The CDR3: CASTEGGFAYQPQHF. The CDR3 coding sequence is TGTGCCAGCACCGAGGGAGGGTTTGCCTATCAGCCCCAGCATTTT.

V is TRBV4-2 and J is TRBJ2-7, with 8 bases fitting TRBD2. This CDR3 region has 17 residues. V lost 3 bases and J lost 2; bases outside the gene matches: 12. The germline V gene encodes CDR1 LGHNA and CDR2 YNFKEQ. CDR3 loop: CASSHPRGGAGAYEQYF. CDR3 nucleotides: TGTGCCAGCAGCCATCCCCGAGGGGGAGCGGGAGCCTACGAGCAGTACTTC.

The CDR3 DNA is TGTGCCAGCAGCTCCAGTCCCGGGACAGGTTCGGACTATGGCTACACCTTC. Translation gives CASSSSPGTGSDYGYTF. The chain has TRBV7-9 and TRBJ1-2; TRBD1 aligns across 8 bases. Losses at the gene ends were 4 bases for V and 3 bases for J; bases not matched to a gene: 13. This CDR3 has 17 amino acids. Germline assignment: CDR1 SEHNR and CDR2 FQNEAQ (reference sequence). Using reference TRBV7-9 and TRBJ1-2 for the parts outside the CDR3, the full variable domain is DTGVSQNPRHKITKRGQNVTFRCDPISEHNRLYWYRQTLGQGPEFLTYFQNEAQLEKSRLLSDRFSAERPKGSFSTLEIQRTEQGDSAMYLCASSSSPGTGSDYGYTFGSGTRLTVV.

This clone has a handful of counts. The chain recombines TRBV2 with TRBJ1-1; a weak D match, TRBD1 (6 bases). Looked up from germline, CDR1 is SNHLY and CDR2 is FYNNEI. CDR3 size: 15 residues. The V end lost 5 bases, the J end lost 1 base, and 14 bases lay between the germline ends. The CDR3 region is CASSQRDRRNTEAFF. CDR3 coding DNA: TGTGCCAGCAGTCAGAGAGACAGGAGGAACACTGAAGCTTTCTTT.

This chain joins TRBV24-1 and TRBJ2-5; 8 nucleotides line up with TRBD1. Trimming at V came to 4 bases and at J to 5 bases, leaving 5 bases not matched to a gene. Germline V lookup: CDR1 KGHDR, CDR2 SFDVKD. The CDR3 loop spans 14 amino acids. The DNA of the CDR3 is TGTGCCACCAGTGACCCGGACAGGGCTGAGACCCAGTACTTC. Encoded protein: CATSDPDRAETQYF.

The chain links TRBV2 to TRBJ1-2, with a weak D call TRBD1 (6 bases). Germline values: CDR1 SNHLY, CDR2 FYNNEI. Trimming stripped 2 bases from V and 8 bases from J, with 12 bases between. The CDR3 runs to 13 residues. CDR3 residues: CASSELRGGGYTF. The DNA for the CDR3 is TGTGCCAGCAGTGAACTCAGGGGAGGGGGCTACACCTTC.

This clone has only one observation. This CDR3 reads CASKQGSYNEQFF. CDR3 coding DNA: TGTGCCAGCAAACAGGGTTCCTACAATGAGCAGTTCTTC. The chain is built from TRBV2 and TRBJ2-1; D is possibly TRBD1 (6 bases). V lost 7 bases and J 1 base, leaving 8 bases between the germline ends. The CDR3 runs 13 residues. CDR1 and CDR2 from the germline V gene are SNHLY and FYNNEI.

This chain joins TRBV19 and TRBJ2-1; 9 positions agree with TRBD2. The CDR3 is 17 residues long. The germline CDR1 and CDR2 sequences are LNHDA and SQIVND (reference sequence). J gave up 1 base and V 3 bases, and 7 bases lay outside the gene matches. Written as DNA, the CDR3 is TGTGCCAGTAGTATGACTAGCGGAACACTTTCCTACAATGAGCAGTTCTTC. Its translation is CASSMTSGTLSYNEQFF.

CDR3 nucleotides: TGCGCCAGCAGTCCCCCGGACAGCTATGGCTACACCTTC. The encoded protein is CASSPPDSYGYTF. The rearrangement joins TRBV10-2 to TRBJ1-2; TRBD1 is a possible D gene (6 bases). V was shortened by 5 bases and J by 4 bases, with 11 bases between the two germline ends. Germline CDR1 and CDR2: WSHSY and SAAADI. The CDR3 contains 13 residues.